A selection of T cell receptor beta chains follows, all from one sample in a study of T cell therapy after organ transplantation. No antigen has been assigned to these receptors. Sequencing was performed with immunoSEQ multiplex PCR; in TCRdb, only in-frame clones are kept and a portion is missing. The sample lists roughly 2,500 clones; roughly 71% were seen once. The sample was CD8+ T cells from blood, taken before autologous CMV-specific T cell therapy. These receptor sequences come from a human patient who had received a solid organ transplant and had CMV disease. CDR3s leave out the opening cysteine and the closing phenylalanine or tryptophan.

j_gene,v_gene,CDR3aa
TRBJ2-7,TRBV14,ASSPFGDYEQY
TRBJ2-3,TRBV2,ASSETFGGFGSTDTQY
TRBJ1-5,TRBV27,ASSLSGGHQPQH
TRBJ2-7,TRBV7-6,ASSLGTSAYEQY
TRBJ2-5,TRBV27,ASSITGLLSETQY
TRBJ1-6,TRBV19,ASSIRGTLH
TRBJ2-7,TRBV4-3,ASSQATGEHYEQY
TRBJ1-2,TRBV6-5,AIGEGSYGYT
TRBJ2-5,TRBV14,ASSRLAGETQY
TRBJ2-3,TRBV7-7,ASSLADKVHTQY
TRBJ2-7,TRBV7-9,ASSPTSQGSTEQY
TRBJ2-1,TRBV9,ASSVGIKNNEQF
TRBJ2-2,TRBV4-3,ASSQDRQTNTGELF
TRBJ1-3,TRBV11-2,ASSPPRDWSSGNTIY
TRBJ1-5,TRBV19,ASSLRNGNQPQH
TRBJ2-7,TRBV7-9,ASSPTPGGQSSYEQY
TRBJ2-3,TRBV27,ASSLRGTFNTQY
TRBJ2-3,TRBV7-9,ASSLDRTDTQY
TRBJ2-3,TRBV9,ASSVEVGVGDTQY
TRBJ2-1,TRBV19,ASSIAGGPYNEQF
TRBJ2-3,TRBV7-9,ASSFSAFSGSDTDTQY
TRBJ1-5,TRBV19,AGKDRGQPNQPQH
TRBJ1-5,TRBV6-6,ASSYSVSDNQPQH
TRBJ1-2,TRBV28,ASSFRETANYGYT
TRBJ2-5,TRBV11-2,ASSLASLGTQY
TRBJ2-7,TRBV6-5,ASSRQGPSYEQY
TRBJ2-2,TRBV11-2,ASSYSNTGELF
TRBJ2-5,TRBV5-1,ASSSASGLQETQY
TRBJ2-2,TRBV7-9,ASSVTGELF